These T cell receptor beta chains were read from a single sample in a study of T cells in Graves' hyperthyroidism and ophthalmopathy. From the multiplex PCR reads, TCRdb called clonotypes with MiXCR, one entry per CDR3 protein. Counted here are some 600,000 distinct CDR3 sequences, approximately 15% occurring once; the ten biggest clones make up about 5.8%. The source material was blood. These receptor sequences come from a woman in her twenties or thirties with Graves' hyperthyroidism that later progressed to Graves' ophthalmopathy. CDR3s include the opening cysteine and the closing phenylalanine or tryptophan. A D gene is named only where the DNA matches it firmly. Rows may omit the clone size; those that give it use once, few, many or a size class.

TRBV3-1	TRBD1	many	TRBJ1-1	CASSQGQGFMNTEAFF	TGTGCCAGCAGCCAAGGACAGGGATTTATGAACACTGAAGCTTTCTTT
TRBV19	TRBD1	many	TRBJ1-2	CASSPGTGGNYGYTF	TGTGCCAGTAGCCCCGGGACAGGGGGCAACTATGGCTACACCTTC
TRBV7-2	TRBD1	many	TRBJ1-4	CASSFGDRGEKLFF	TGTGCCAGCAGCTTTGGAGACAGGGGTGAAAAACTGTTTTTT
TRBV19	.	many	TRBJ2-1	CASKKIGSRGSYNEQFF	TGTGCCAGTAAGAAGATAGGTAGTCGTGGCTCCTACAATGAGCAGTTCTTC
TRBV12-5	TRBD2	many	TRBJ2-7	CASGETSGTTYEQYF	TGTGCTAGTGGTGAGACTAGCGGGACGACCTACGAGCAGTACTTC
TRBV2	.	many	TRBJ2-5	CASTTSLETQYF	TGTGCCAGCACCACTAGTCTGGAGACCCAGTACTTC
TRBV5-1	TRBD2	many	TRBJ2-3	CASSLPLAGGRADTQYF	TGCGCCAGCAGCTTGCCCCTAGCGGGAGGGCGGGCAGATACGCAGTATTTT
TRBV11-3	TRBD1	many	TRBJ1-2	CASRLTGGHGYTF	TGTGCCAGCAGATTGACAGGGGGCCATGGCTACACCTTC
TRBV11-2	.	many	TRBJ2-1	CASRGSGNRAYNEQFF	TGTGCCAGCAGGGGGTCGGGGAATCGAGCCTACAATGAGCAGTTCTTC
TRBV19	.	many	TRBJ1-2	CASSTKGASFFGYTF	TGTGCCAGTAGTACAAAAGGGGCAAGCTTTTTTGGCTACACCTTC
TRBV24-1	TRBD2	many	TRBJ2-3	CATSDPTSVGTDTQYF	TGTGCCACCAGTGACCCGACTAGCGTGGGCACAGATACGCAGTATTTT
TRBV12-3/TRBV12-4	.	few	TRBJ1-4	CASRPLDTLEKLFF	TGTGCCAGCAGACCCCTCGACACTCTAGAAAAACTGTTTTTT
TRBV29-1	TRBD2	many	TRBJ2-5	CSVEVAGGSKETQYF	TGCAGCGTTGAAGTTGCGGGGGGAAGTAAAGAGACCCAGTACTTC
TRBV3-1	.	many	TRBJ2-4	CASSYYTGAKNIQYF	TGTGCCAGCAGTTACTATACGGGTGCCAAAAACATTCAGTACTTC
TRBV19	TRBD1	many	TRBJ1-1	CASSILTGGTEAFF	TGTGCCAGTAGTATCCTGACAGGGGGCACTGAAGCTTTCTTT
TRBV20-1	TRBD1	few	TRBJ1-1	CSARMVDRGPDKAFF	TGCAGTGCTCGGATGGTCGACAGGGGCCCAGATAAAGCTTTCTTT
TRBV9	TRBD2	many	TRBJ2-5	CASSAPGLAGEETQYF	TGTGCCAGCAGCGCCCCGGGACTAGCGGGAGAAGAGACCCAGTACTTC
TRBV11-3	.	many	TRBJ1-4	CASSSSLATNEKLFF	TGTGCCAGCAGCTCTAGCCTGGCGACTAATGAAAAACTGTTTTTT
TRBV28	.	many	TRBJ2-2	CASSPGPGELFF	TGTGCCAGCAGTCCCGGACCCGGGGAGCTGTTTTTT
TRBV28	.	many	TRBJ2-7	CASSEIVGGPYYEQYF	TGTGCCAGCAGTGAGATAGTAGGAGGACCCTACTACGAGCAGTACTTC
TRBV3-1	TRBD1	many	TRBJ1-2	CASSQGRGQRDGYTF	TGTGCCAGCAGCCAAGGGAGGGGACAGAGGGATGGCTACACCTTC
TRBV29-1	TRBD1	few	TRBJ1-2	CSVGLDRGQGYTF	TGCAGCGTGGGACTGGACAGGGGGCAGGGCTACACCTTC
TRBV20-1	.	.	TRBJ2-2	CSAREFTGNTGELFF	TGCAGTGCTAGAGAATTTACAGGGAACACCGGGGAGCTGTTTTTT
TRBV27	TRBD1	many	TRBJ2-1	CASSLLGQGNNEQFF	TGTGCCAGCAGTTTATTGGGACAGGGGAACAATGAGCAGTTCTTC
TRBV6-2/TRBV6-3	.	few	TRBJ2-2	CASQNQLEVGELFF	TGTGCCAGCCAAAACCAGTTGGAAGTCGGGGAGCTGTTTTTT
TRBV7-2	TRBD2	few	TRBJ2-1	CASRGVGLAGVNEQFF	TGTGCCAGCAGGGGGGTAGGACTAGCGGGAGTAAATGAGCAGTTCTTC
TRBV9	.	.	TRBJ2-2	CASSVEGRGTGELFF	TGTGCCAGCAGCGTAGAGGGCAGGGGAACCGGGGAGCTGTTTTTT
TRBV7-3	.	many	TRBJ1-2	CASSWGYTF	TGTGCCAGCAGCTGGGGCTACACCTTC
TRBV20-1	.	.	TRBJ1-5	CSAYAQGLRQPQHF	TGCAGTGCCTACGCGCAGGGGTTGAGGCAGCCCCAGCATTTT
TRBV12-3/TRBV12-4	TRBD2	once	TRBJ2-1	CASSFTSGRGNNEQFF	TGTGCCAGCAGTTTTACTAGCGGGAGGGGTAACAATGAGCAGTTCTTC
TRBV19	.	many	TRBJ1-2	CASSDMGDYGYTF	TGTGCCAGTAGTGACATGGGGGACTATGGCTACACCTTC
TRBV9	.	.	TRBJ1-2	CASSVATRPYGYTF	TGTGCCAGCAGCGTAGCGACACGCCCCTATGGCTACACCTTC
TRBV7-9	TRBD1	few	TRBJ1-2	CASSFVTGAPYGYTF	TGTGCCAGCAGCTTTGTTACAGGGGCCCCCTATGGCTACACCTTC
TRBV6-1	TRBD1	many	TRBJ1-2	CASSTNRGGYTF	TGTGCCAGCAGTACAAACAGGGGAGGCTACACCTTC
TRBV9	TRBD2	.	TRBJ2-1	CASSVIRLALLNEQFF	TGTGCCAGCAGCGTAATAAGACTAGCGCTACTCAATGAGCAGTTCTTC
TRBV10-3	.	many	TRBJ1-1	CAIRGLGRGDTEAFF	TGTGCCATCAGGGGACTTGGAAGGGGGGACACTGAAGCTTTCTTT
TRBV30	.	many	TRBJ2-2	CAWSVVPLGELFF	TGTGCCTGGAGTGTAGTGCCTCTTGGGGAGCTGTTTTTT
TRBV7-2	TRBD2	many	TRBJ2-1	CASSLVAGAGNEQFF	TGTGCCAGCAGCTTAGTTGCGGGAGCGGGGAATGAGCAGTTCTTC
TRBV20-1	.	.	TRBJ2-2	CSASRGAGGELFF	TGCAGTGCTAGTCGGGGGGCAGGCGGGGAGCTGTTTTTT
TRBV28	TRBD1	many	TRBJ2-5	CASGTDSPKTQYF	TGTGCCAGCGGGACAGACTCTCCGAAGACCCAGTACTTC